A selection of T cell receptor beta chains follows, all from one sample in a study of T-cell reconstitution after alpha-beta-depleted transplantation in children. TCRdb ran MiXCR on the PCR reads and lists one entry per CDR3 protein. The table includes 400,000 to 500,000 distinct CDR3 sequences, approximately 11% detected once. Sample: PBMCs from the stem cell graft donor, taken from the stem cell graft. The receptors derive from a human donor who donated a stem cell graft to a child with acute myeloid leukemia. The CDR3 runs from the conserved cysteine through the conserved F or W. A D gene is named only where the DNA matches it firmly. Rows may omit the clone size; those that give it use once, few, many or a size class.

j_call d_call v_call clone_size cdr3_aa cdr3_nt
TRBJ2-5 TRBD2 TRBV20-1 many CSASRGLAGGETQYF TGCAGTGCCAGTAGAGGACTAGCGGGCGGGGAGACCCAGTACTTC
TRBJ1-1 - TRBV12-3/TRBV12-4 many CASSSGLGPGF TGTGCCAGCAGTTCCGGACTGGGACCGGGGTTC
TRBJ2-1 - TRBV20-1 - CSANRDGVFSEQFF TGCAGTGCTAACCGGGACGGGGTTTTCAGTGAGCAGTTCTTC
TRBJ1-4 - TRBV3-1 - CASSKGEKLFF TGTGCCAGCAGCAAGGGGGAAAAACTGTTTTTT
TRBJ1-1 TRBD1 TRBV11-2 few CASSPNPGQGAMNTEAFF TGTGCCAGCAGCCCGAATCCGGGACAGGGGGCGATGAACACTGAAGCTTTCTTT
TRBJ1-1 TRBD1 TRBV5-1 few CASSRPGQGEAFF TGCGCCAGCAGCCGGCCGGGACAGGGTGAAGCTTTCTTT
TRBJ1-2 TRBD1 TRBV12-3/TRBV12-4 - CASRTTGGGGYTF TGTGCCAGCAGAACCACAGGGGGCGGCGGCTACACCTTC
TRBJ2-7 - TRBV3-1 few CASSQDRGSHEQYF TGTGCCAGCAGCCAAGACCGGGGATCGCACGAGCAGTACTTC
TRBJ1-1 TRBD1 TRBV5-8 - CASSLGQGWGTEAFF TGTGCCAGCAGCTTGGGACAGGGATGGGGCACTGAAGCTTTCTTT
TRBJ1-1 - TRBV7-2 - CASSRTGVEAFF TGTGCCAGCAGCAGGACGGGGGTTGAAGCTTTCTTT
TRBJ2-3 TRBD2 TRBV7-9 - CASSLASGRTDTQYF TGTGCCAGCAGCTTAGCTAGCGGGCGCACAGATACGCAGTATTTT
TRBJ2-6 TRBD1 TRBV5-1 many CASSLNLGQTNNVLTF TGCGCCAGCAGCTTAAACCTGGGACAGACAAACAACGTCCTGACTTTC
TRBJ1-5 - TRBV15 few CATGGQLSNQPQHF TGTGCCACCGGTGGACAGCTGAGCAATCAGCCCCAGCATTTT
TRBJ2-7 - TRBV7-2 few CASSLDLGMGYYEQYF TGTGCCAGCAGCTTAGATTTGGGGATGGGTTACTACGAGCAGTACTTC
TRBJ2-2 - TRBV5-1 - CASSFYVSLSTGELFF TGCGCCAGCAGCTTTTACGTGAGTCTCTCCACCGGGGAGCTGTTTTTT
TRBJ2-7 - TRBV9 - CASSSRQGSEQYF TGTGCCAGCAGCTCCCGGCAGGGAAGCGAGCAGTACTTC
TRBJ2-3 - TRBV20-1 few CSARSPEGQYF TGCAGTGCGAGATCCCCTGAGGGGCAGTATTTT
TRBJ2-2 - TRBV7-2 many CASSLAVGSGELFF TGTGCCAGCAGCTTAGCGGTGGGTTCCGGGGAGCTGTTTTTT
TRBJ1-3 - TRBV12-3/TRBV12-4 - CASRVGEYSDSGNTIYF TGTGCCAGCAGGGTGGGGGAGTACTCGGACTCTGGAAACACCATATATTTT
TRBJ2-3 - TRBV6-5 - CASSYLAGGLTDTQYF TGTGCCAGCAGTTACTTGGCCGGGGGGCTGACAGATACGCAGTATTTT
TRBJ2-7 - TRBV9 many CARRSSVTSYEQYF TGTGCCAGGAGGTCTAGCGTAACGTCCTACGAGCAGTACTTC
TRBJ2-7 TRBD1 TRBV6-2/TRBV6-3 - CASSYEGAKRRERYEQYF TGTGCCAGCAGTTACGAGGGGGCGAAGCGAAGAGAGCGGTACGAGCAGTACTTC
TRBJ2-1 - TRBV4-1 many CASSQDPSYNEQFF TGCGCCAGCAGCCAAGATCCGAGTTACAATGAGCAGTTCTTC
TRBJ1-1 - TRBV3-1 - CASSQGENMNTEAFF TGTGCCAGCAGCCAAGGGGAAAACATGAACACTGAAGCTTTCTTT
TRBJ2-2 TRBD2 TRBV5-5 many CASSLSGGRKTGELFF TGTGCCAGCAGCTTGTCAGGCGGGAGAAAAACCGGGGAGCTGTTTTTT
TRBJ2-1 - TRBV6-6 many CASSYRAQEQFF TGTGCCAGCAGCTACAGGGCCCAAGAGCAGTTCTTC
TRBJ2-7 TRBD2 TRBV6-1 few CASSRTSGRPHEQYF TGTGCCAGCAGCCGAACTAGCGGGAGACCCCACGAGCAGTACTTC
TRBJ2-5 - TRBV5-1 few CASSLEGTRKETQYF TGCGCCAGCAGCTTGGAGGGGACGAGAAAAGAGACCCAGTACTTC
TRBJ2-5 - TRBV5-1 many CASSLGMQETQYF TGCGCCAGCAGCTTAGGGATGCAAGAGACCCAGTACTTC
TRBJ2-5 TRBD2 TRBV6-5 - CASTPSGQETQYF TGTGCCAGCACCCCTAGCGGGCAAGAGACCCAGTACTTC
TRBJ2-5 - TRBV29-1 few CSVESMAPGPKETQYF TGCAGCGTTGAATCCATGGCCCCCGGGCCCAAAGAGACCCAGTACTTC
TRBJ2-7 TRBD2 TRBV28 few CASSLQASGRNYEQYF TGTGCCAGCAGTTTGCAAGCCAGCGGGAGGAACTACGAGCAGTACTTC
TRBJ1-2 - TRBV7-9 - CASSQPKSGVYGYTF TGTGCCAGCAGCCAACCTAAATCGGGGGTCTATGGCTACACCTTC
TRBJ2-1 - TRBV20-1 few CSASGSRGSLDNEQFF TGCAGTGCTAGTGGCTCTAGAGGGAGCTTGGACAATGAGCAGTTCTTC
TRBJ1-5 - TRBV6-5 - CASSFRRDLRSNQPQHF TGTGCCAGCAGTTTTCGCCGTGATTTGCGAAGCAATCAGCCCCAGCATTTT
TRBJ2-3 - TRBV3-1 - CASRSSADTQYF TGTGCCAGCAGGTCTAGCGCGGATACGCAGTATTTT
TRBJ2-3 TRBD2 TRBV7-9 - CASSQGLAASTDTQYF TGTGCCAGCAGCCAGGGACTAGCGGCAAGCACAGATACGCAGTATTTT
TRBJ2-7 TRBD1 TRBV30 few CAWRPGQPYEQYF TGTGCCTGGAGGCCGGGACAGCCCTACGAGCAGTACTTC
TRBJ1-1 - TRBV5-1 many CASSLSGANTEAFF TGTGCCAGCAGCTTATCGGGGGCGAACACTGAAGCTTTCTTT
TRBJ2-2 - TRBV12-3/TRBV12-4 few CASSYPGTGELFF TGTGCCAGCAGTTACCCCGGGACCGGGGAGCTGTTTTTT
TRBJ1-3 - TRBV5-1 - CASSPGSGNTIYF TGCGCCAGCAGCCCAGGGTCCGGAAACACCATATATTTT
TRBJ2-7 TRBD1 TRBV20-1 - CSAPGQGDSYEQYF TGCAGTGCCCCGGGACAGGGGGACTCCTACGAGCAGTACTTC
TRBJ2-3 - TRBV12-3/TRBV12-4 few CASRLMGDTQYF TGTGCCAGCAGATTGATGGGTGATACGCAGTATTTT
TRBJ2-3 - TRBV12-3/TRBV12-4 few CASRASGSTDTQYF TGTGCCAGCAGGGCCAGCGGAAGCACAGATACGCAGTATTTT
TRBJ2-5 - TRBV5-1 many CASSTGQETQYF TGCGCCAGCAGCACAGGACAAGAGACCCAGTACTTC
TRBJ2-5 - TRBV24-1 - CATSDLGGTQYF TGTGCCACCAGTGACCTTGGGGGGACCCAGTACTTC
TRBJ2-7 TRBD2 TRBV20-1 few CSAGTSGSYEQYF TGCAGTGCTGGGACTAGCGGGAGTTACGAGCAGTACTTC
TRBJ2-4 TRBD2 TRBV6-5 - CASSYSVAGVARNIQYF TGTGCCAGCAGTTACTCTGTAGCGGGAGTCGCGAGAAACATTCAGTACTTC
TRBJ2-3 - TRBV20-1 few CSANHHTDTQYF TGCAGTGCCAATCACCACACAGATACGCAGTATTTT
TRBJ1-4 - TRBV3-1 many CASSQDEGAREKLFF TGTGCCAGCAGCCAAGACGAAGGGGCGCGAGAAAAACTGTTTTTT
TRBJ2-3 TRBD2 TRBV6-1 few CATTPAAGVATDTQYF TGTGCCACTACCCCAGCAGCGGGAGTCGCTACAGATACGCAGTATTTT
TRBJ2-4 - TRBV10-3 many CAISERGQGENIQYF TGTGCCATCAGTGAGCGGGGCCAGGGTGAAAACATTCAGTACTTC
TRBJ2-3 - TRBV20-1 many CSAKGDTQYF TGCAGTGCTAAAGGGGATACGCAGTATTTT